These 12 T cell receptor beta chains were sequenced from one sample in a study of PD-1 blockade in classical Hodgkin lymphoma. Each of the patients experienced relapse following autologous stem cell transplantation, and their brentuximab vedotin exposure differed. TCRdb keeps only in-frame clones here, not all; method: immunoSEQ multiplex PCR. The repertoire has some 84,000 clones, around 90% of them found once; the top ten carry about 2.7%. The sample in question was peripheral blood mononuclear cells (PBMCs), obtained before the second cycle of nivolumab. The receptors shown here come from a human donor with classical Hodgkin lymphoma.

This clone was picked up one time. This chain joins TRBV18 and TRBJ2-7; tentatively, D is TRBD1 (5 bases). The CDR3 loop spans 16 amino acids. Germline-derived CDR1 and CDR2 are KGHSH and LQKENI. The germline V and J ends were trimmed by 3 bases and 2 bases, with 17 bases remaining between them. The CDR3 region is CASSPGAGRHTYEQYF. CDR3 nucleotide sequence: TGTGCCAGCTCACCCGGAGCAGGGCGACACACCTACGAGCAGTACTTC.

This sequence joins TRBV28 and TRBJ2-5; D possibly corresponds to TRBD2 (5 bases). The V end was cut by 4 bases, the J end by 4 bases, with 16 bases between. Germline CDR1 MDHEN, CDR2 SYDVKM. The CDR3 covers 15 residues. The CDR3 DNA follows: TGTGCCAGCAGTTCCCCGGGGAAAAAAATAGAGACCCAGTACTTC. The encoded protein is CASSSPGKKIETQYF.

The chain carries TRBV28 and TRBJ2-2, with D possibly being TRBD2 (6 bases). Trimming shortened V by 3 bases and J by 4 bases, and 12 bases separated the two germline ends. This CDR3 has 15 amino acids. Per germline, CDR1 MDHEN and CDR2 SYDVKM. The CDR3 DNA follows: TGTGCCAGCAGTTTTCCGTCCGGGGGCACCGGGGAGCTGTTTTTT. Protein sequence: CASSFPSGGTGELFF.

In DNA form, the CDR3 reads TGTGCCAGCAGCTTCTTAAGGAGCGGGAACACTGAAGCTTTCTTT. Amino acids: CASSFLRSGNTEAFF. The chain recombines TRBV5-6 with TRBJ1-1, with unresolved D. CDR3 length: 15 amino acids. V was pared by 2 bases and J by 1 base, with 12 bases between. Germline CDR1 is SGHDT and CDR2 is YYEEEE.

The genes are TRBV28 and TRBJ2-3, with a tentative D call TRBD2 (6 bases). There are 16 residues in the CDR3. V lost 4 bases, J lost 0 bases, and 14 bases lay in between. Per germline, CDR1 MDHEN and CDR2 SYDVKM. The CDR3 reads CASSSLGGVSTDTQYF. CDR3 nucleotide sequence: TGTGCCAGCAGTTCCCTAGGCGGGGTTAGCACAGATACGCAGTATTTT.

The gene calls are TRBV15 and TRBJ2-6; no definite D call. CDR3 length: 15 residues. Germline values: CDR1 LNHNV, CDR2 YYDKDF (reference sequence). V gave up 4 bases and J gave up 0 bases, with 7 bases separating them. The CDR3 coding sequence is TGTGCCACCAGCATCCATAGCTCTGGGGCCAACGTCCTGACTTTC. Its protein product is CATSIHSSGANVLTF.

The chain links TRBV28 to TRBJ1-3, with unresolved D. Trimming took off 7 bases at V and 0 bases at J, with 10 bases between the two ends. The germline V gene encodes CDR1 MDHEN and CDR2 SYDVKM. The CDR3 is made up of 14 amino acids. The CDR3 loop is CASTEESSGNTIYF. The CDR3 nucleotides are TGTGCCAGCACGGAGGAGAGCTCTGGAAACACCATATATTTT.

The genes are TRBV27 and TRBJ1-1; no definite D call. The CDR3 consists of 16 residues. V was trimmed by 2 bases and J by 0 bases, leaving 13 bases between them. Germline CDR1 MNHEY, CDR2 SMNVEV (reference sequence). CDR3 nucleotides: TGTGCCAGCAGTTTAGCTACAAGACGATTGAACACTGAAGCTTTCTTT. Translation: CASSLATRRLNTEAFF.

The chain uses TRBV5-1 and TRBJ2-5; 10 bases fit TRBD1. V was pared by 7 bases and J by 4 bases, with 7 bases of the junction left unmatched. The CDR3 has 14 amino acids. Germline CDR1 and CDR2: SGHRS and YFSETQ. CDR3 sequence (DNA): TGCGCCAGCGGGTCGACAGGGGGCATAGAGACCCAGTACTTC. Translation: CASGSTGGIETQYF. Based on the CDR3 plus reference TRBV5-1 and TRBJ2-5, the full variable domain is KAGVTQTPRYLIKTRGQQVTLSCSPISGHRSVSWYQQTPGQGLQFLFEYFSETQRNKGNFPGRFSGRQFSNSRSEMNVSTLELGDSALYLCASGSTGGIETQYFGPGTRLLVL.

The chain employs TRBV6-1 and TRBJ2-2; 9 nucleotides agree with TRBD2. V shed 2 bases and J 1 base; nucleotides not matched to a gene: 2. Germline-derived CDR1 and CDR2 are MNHNS and SASEGT. CDR3 size: 16 residues. The CDR3 loop reads CASSETTSGNTGELFF. The CDR3 DNA reads as TGTGCCAGCAGTGAAACGACTAGCGGGAACACCGGGGAGCTGTTTTTT.

This sequence joins TRBV19 and TRBJ2-7; tentatively, D is TRBD1 (7 bases). Germline values: CDR1 LNHDA, CDR2 SQIVND (reference sequence). V was cut by 5 bases and J by 0 bases, with 14 bases left in between. The CDR3 loop spans 15 amino acids. As DNA, the CDR3 is TGTGCCAGTAGTCTCGCGGGACAGATCTCCTACGAGCAGTACTTC. This encodes CASSLAGQISYEQYF.

CDR3 in amino acids: CASSLWGNNYGYTF. The CDR3 nucleotides are TGTGCCAGCAGTTTGTGGGGGAACAACTATGGCTACACCTTC. The chain uses TRBV28 and TRBJ1-2, with D possibly TRBD1 on 5 matching bases. This CDR3 contains 14 residues. The germline V gene has CDR1 MDHEN and CDR2 SYDVKM. With 3 bases removed from V and 2 bases from J, the gap between germline ends came to 10 bases.